These 31 T cell receptor beta chains were all obtained from the same sample, sequenced in a study of blood T cell repertoires in COVID-19. Clones were read by immunoSEQ multiplex PCR, and TCRdb kept only the in-frame ones, dropping some. This sample has roughly 120,000 clones; around 86% occur once, and the top ten carry around 9.9%. Sequencing was carried out using peripheral blood. The receptors shown here come from an elderly man with acute or convalescent COVID-19.

The chain employs TRBV4-2 and TRBJ1-4; D is unresolved. The CDR3 is made up of 16 amino acids. Germline lookup yields CDR1 LGHNA and CDR2 YNFKEQ. Trimming took off 0 bases at V and 0 bases at J, with 8 bases between the two ends. The CDR3 bases are TGTGCCAGCAGCCAAGATGGGCAGACAACTAATGAAAAACTGTTTTTT. Translation: CASSQDGQTTNEKLFF.

This chain uses TRBV5-6 with TRBJ1-2; 10 bases are a match to TRBD1. Trimming at V came to 4 bases and at J to 5 bases, leaving 5 bases not matched to a gene. The germline gives CDR1 SGHDT, CDR2 YYEEEE. This CDR3 region has 14 residues. In nucleotides, the CDR3 is TGTGCCAGCAGCCGCCGGGACAGGGGTTATGGCTACACCTTC. Translating gives CASSRRDRGYGYTF.

V gene TRBV3-1 (or the pseudogene TRBV3-2) combines with J gene TRBJ2-1, with 7 bases matching TRBD2. Germline V gene data show CDR1 as LGHDT and CDR2 as YNNKEL (reference sequence). Germline trimming cut 2 bases from V and 4 bases from J; bases unmatched to any gene: 8. The CDR3 covers 16 residues. The DNA of the CDR3 is TGTGCCAGCAGCCAATGGGCTAGCGGAGATTACAATGAGCAGTTCTTC. This gives the protein CASSQWASGDYNEQFF.

The V and J genes are TRBV18 and TRBJ1-5, with D perhaps matching TRBD1 (6 bases). Trimming stripped 1 base from V and 5 bases from J, with 15 bases between. This CDR3 spans 16 amino acids. Looked up from germline, CDR1 is KGHSH and CDR2 is LQKENI. The CDR3 DNA sequence: TGTGCCAGCTCACCACAACAGGGTCGGGTGTATCAGCCCCAGCATTTT. Translated, it gives CASSPQQGRVYQPQHF.

This clone appeared once. V gene TRBV18 combines with J gene TRBJ2-1, with D possibly TRBD2 on 5 matching bases. In germline, CDR1 is KGHSH, CDR2 LQKENI. This CDR3 spans 13 amino acids. Deletions cut 5 bases from V and 1 base from J, with 6 bases between. CDR3 nucleotide sequence: TGTGCCAGCTCAACGGGATCCTACAATGAGCAGTTCTTC. Its translation: CASSTGSYNEQFF.

This clone was counted once. The chain has TRBV15 and TRBJ1-1; D is undetermined. Germline V lookup: CDR1 LNHNV, CDR2 YYDKDF (reference sequence). V shed 3 bases and J shed 2 bases, with 4 bases lying between them. The CDR3 covers 12 residues. The CDR3 coding sequence is TGTGCCACCAGCAGGGCCAACACTGAAGCTTTCTTT. Amino acid sequence: CATSRANTEAFF.

J is TRBJ2-7 and V is TRBV10-3; TRBD1 aligns across 10 bases. Germline values: CDR1 ENHRY, CDR2 SYGVKD. The CDR3 is 15 residues long. Trimming took 0 bases from V and 3 from J; bases not matched to a gene: 2. The CDR3 DNA is TGTGCCATCAGTGAGTCTGGGGACAGGGGCTACGAGCAGTACTTC. Translated, it gives CAISESGDRGYEQYF.

CDR3: CASSVEYPMGRGGNTIYF. Written as DNA, the CDR3 is TGTGCCAGCAGCGTAGAATACCCGATGGGAAGGGGTGGAAACACCATATATTTT. The chain uses TRBV9 and TRBJ1-3; possibly TRBD1 for D (5 bases). The CDR3 consists of 18 residues. From germline, CDR1 is SGDLS and CDR2 YYNGEE. V was cut by 0 bases and J by 3 bases, with 19 bases left in between.

The chain has TRBV5-1 and TRBJ1-4; 7 positions match TRBD1. J lost 0 bases, V lost 0 bases, and 2 bases had no gene match. CDR3 length: 16 residues. Germline V gene lookup returns CDR1 SGHRS and CDR2 YFSETQ. CDR3 in DNA: TGCGCCAGCAGCTTGGCCGGGACAGCAACTAATGAAAAACTGTTTTTT. This sequence encodes CASSLAGTATNEKLFF.

This clone was seen more than once but under ten times. The chain recombines TRBV3-1 (or the pseudogene TRBV3-2) with TRBJ2-7; 9 bases are a match to TRBD2. Germline assignment: CDR1 LGHDT and CDR2 YNNKEL (reference sequence). CDR3 length: 15 residues. Trimming at V came to 1 base and at J to 3 bases, leaving 4 bases not matched to a gene. CDR3 protein: CASSQGLAGLYEQYF. The CDR3 DNA sequence: TGTGCCAGCAGCCAAGGTCTAGCGGGACTCTACGAGCAGTACTTC.

This clone was detected only a few times. CDR3 sequence reads: CASSLLVGDTQYF. CDR3 bases: TGTGCCAGCAGCTTGCTCGTGGGCGATACGCAGTATTTT. This rearrangement joins TRBV7-2 to TRBJ2-3; no clear D gene. The germline V gene has CDR1 SGHTA and CDR2 FQGNSA. This CDR3 has 13 amino acids. V lost 3 bases, J lost 6 bases, and 10 bases lay in between.

The chain employs TRBV24-1 and TRBJ1-1; TRBD1 matches at 8 bases. The germline gives CDR1 KGHDR, CDR2 SFDVKD. The CDR3 is made up of 12 amino acids. V lost 4 bases to trimming and J lost 11 bases; unmatched junction nucleotides: 5. The CDR3 coding sequence is TGTGCCACCAGTGACCAGACAGGGGCGGCTTTCTTT. Encoded protein: CATSDQTGAAFF.

The gene calls are TRBV27 and TRBJ2-3; 13 bases agree with TRBD2. The V and J ends lost 7 bases and 0 bases, in that order; junction bases with no gene match: 7. This CDR3 contains 17 residues. Germline values: CDR1 MNHEY, CDR2 SMNVEV (reference sequence). CDR3 DNA: TGTGCCAGCAAACTAGCGGGAGGGTCCTCTAGCACAGATACGCAGTATTTT. Translation: CASKLAGGSSSTDTQYF.

V usage is TRBV6-2 or TRBV6-3 and J usage is TRBJ1-1, with 7 nucleotides matching TRBD1. The trim removed 4 bases at V and 3 bases at J, leaving 2 bases unmatched. CDR1 is MNHEY, CDR2 SVGEGT, per germline. This CDR3 contains 13 residues. The CDR3 loop reads CASSSTGYTEAFF. The CDR3 DNA sequence: TGTGCCAGCAGTTCGACAGGGTACACTGAAGCTTTCTTT.

This sequence joins TRBV5-5 and TRBJ2-7, with 10 bases fitting TRBD1. V trimming: 0 bases; J trimming: 3 bases; junction bases outside the gene matches: 3. The CDR3 spans 15 residues. Germline V gives CDR1 SGHKS, CDR2 YYEKEE (reference sequence). Written as DNA, the CDR3 is TGTGCCAGCAGCTTGGTGGGGACAGGGGTCTACGAGCAGTACTTC. Translating it yields CASSLVGTGVYEQYF.

The chain employs TRBV7-2 and TRBJ1-5; 8 nucleotides agree with TRBD1. The CDR3 is 16 amino acids. The germline gives CDR1 SGHTA, CDR2 FQGNSA. V lost 0 bases to trimming and J lost 6 bases; unmatched junction nucleotides: 7. The CDR3, as DNA: TGTGCCAGCAGCTTAGCGCAAACAGGGGGAAGTCAGCCCCAGCATTTT. Translating gives CASSLAQTGGSQPQHF.

The chain links TRBV28 to TRBJ2-1; tentative D call: TRBD2 (5 bases). The CDR3 is made up of 11 amino acids. V was pared by 8 bases and J by 8 bases, with 10 bases between. Germline lookup yields CDR1 MDHEN and CDR2 SYDVKM. CDR3 nucleotides: TGTGCCAGCCGGGATGAACATGAGCAGTTCTTC. Translated, it gives CASRDEHEQFF.

The chain has TRBV12-5 and TRBJ2-5; the D is unclear. Between the trimmed V and J ends, which lost 6 bases and 5 bases, there was a span of 7 bases. CDR1 and CDR2 (germline): LGHNT, FRNRAP. The CDR3 contains 11 residues. CDR3 residues: CASGHTETQYF. The CDR3 nucleotides read TGTGCTAGTGGACATACCGAGACCCAGTACTTC.

The chain carries TRBV27 and TRBJ2-7; 10 positions match TRBD1. Germline assignment: CDR1 MNHEY and CDR2 SMNVEV (reference sequence). After removal of 6 bases from V and 0 bases from J, the junction contained 5 bases not matched to a gene. The CDR3 has 15 amino acids. The CDR3, as DNA: TGTGCCAGCAGCCACCGGGACAGGGGCTCCTACGAGCAGTACTTC. It encodes CASSHRDRGSYEQYF.

CDR3: CASSLRNVKGTDTQYF. Written as DNA, the CDR3 is TGTGCCAGCAGTTTGAGAAATGTGAAGGGGACAGATACGCAGTATTTT. The V gene is TRBV28, the J gene TRBJ2-3, with a tentative D call TRBD1 (5 bases). The CDR3 is made up of 16 amino acids. Per germline, CDR1 MDHEN and CDR2 SYDVKM. Trimming removed 3 bases at V and 3 bases at J, with 16 bases between.

The CDR3 DNA follows: TGCGCCAGCAGCCGACTTAGCGGGGGGCCCTCGTCGGGCGGGGAGCTGTTTTTT. Protein sequence: CASSRLSGGPSSGGELFF. The V call is TRBV4-1, the J call TRBJ2-2; 10 bases match TRBD2. Trimming removed 4 bases from V and 7 bases from J; junction bases left unmatched: 15. The CDR3 has 18 residues. The germline gives CDR1 MGHRA, CDR2 YSYEKL.

This clone occurred once. V gene TRBV18 combines with J gene TRBJ1-1; D is unresolved. CDR1 KGHSH and CDR2 LQKENI come from the germline V gene. The CDR3 contains 12 residues. V lost 1 base, J lost 8 bases, and 8 bases lay in between. CDR3 sequence: CASSPLGGEAFF. As DNA, the CDR3 is TGTGCCAGCTCACCACTGGGAGGGGAAGCTTTCTTT. The full variable domain, in which reference TRBV18 and TRBJ1-1 provide the parts outside the CDR3, is NAGVMQNPRHLVRRRGQEARLRCSPMKGHSHVYWYRQLPEEGLKFMVYLQKENIIDESGMPKERFSAEFPKEGPSILRIQQVVRGDSAAYFCASSPLGGEAFFGQGTRLTVV.

This chain links TRBV19 with TRBJ1-4; D unclear. The CDR3 length is 14 residues. Germline-derived CDR1 and CDR2 are LNHDA and SQIVND (reference sequence). The V gene lost 2 bases and the J gene lost 8 bases, with 12 bases spanning the gap. The CDR3 is CASSIPPQSEKLFF. In DNA form, the CDR3 reads TGTGCCAGTAGTATACCTCCCCAGTCCGAAAAACTGTTTTTT. The full variable domain, its missing parts supplied by reference TRBV19 and TRBJ1-4, is DGGITQSPKYLFRKEGQNVTLSCEQNLNHDAMYWYRQDPGQGLRLIYYSQIVNDFQKGDIAEGYSVSREKKESFPLTVTSAQKNPTAFYLCASSIPPQSEKLFFGSGTQLSVL.

The chain links TRBV19 to TRBJ2-3; 9 bases agree with TRBD2. The V gene's germline CDR1 is LNHDA and CDR2 SQIVND (reference sequence). The CDR3 contains 17 residues. Unmatched junction bases numbered 7, after V lost 3 bases and J lost 0 bases. CDR3 protein: CASSILVAGASTDTQYF. CDR3 bases: TGTGCCAGTAGTATTTTGGTAGCGGGAGCTAGCACAGATACGCAGTATTTT.

The chain uses TRBV3-1 (or the pseudogene TRBV3-2) and TRBJ1-1; no reliable D call. V lost 1 base and J lost 0, with 12 bases in between. The V gene's germline CDR1 is LGHDT and CDR2 YNNKEL (reference sequence). The CDR3 is 16 residues long. CDR3 protein: CASSQAPRAVNTEAFF. CDR3 DNA sequence: TGTGCCAGCAGCCAAGCACCTCGCGCGGTGAACACTGAAGCTTTCTTT.

The gene calls are TRBV9 and TRBJ1-6; tentatively, D is TRBD1 (6 bases). This CDR3 is built from 18 residues. CDR1 SGDLS and CDR2 YYNGEE come from the germline V gene. Between the trimmed V and J ends, which lost 4 bases and 0 bases, there was a span of 17 bases. The DNA of the CDR3 is TGTGCCAGCAGCCCCTTTCCAGGGGTAAGCTCCTATAATTCACCCCTCCACTTT. Protein sequence: CASSPFPGVSSYNSPLHF.

The CDR3 sequence: CASSLADWNTEAFF. The CDR3 DNA reads TGTGCCAGCAGCTTAGCGGACTGGAACACTGAAGCTTTCTTT. This chain links TRBV7-8 with TRBJ1-1; no clear D. The CDR3 runs 14 residues. The V end was cut by 0 bases, the J end by 1 base, with 6 bases between. Germline V CDR1 and CDR2: SGHVS, FQNEAQ.

V and J are TRBV30 and TRBJ1-4; the D is unclear. Germline lookup yields CDR1 GTSNPN and CDR2 SVGIG (reference sequence). The V gene lost 5 bases and the J gene lost 3 bases, with 13 bases spanning the gap. The CDR3 length is 14 residues. The CDR3 is CAWDAHRANEKLFF. CDR3 DNA: TGTGCCTGGGACGCCCACAGAGCTAATGAAAAACTGTTTTTT.

This rearrangement joins TRBV5-5 to TRBJ1-4; perhaps TRBD1 as D (6 bases). The V gene lost 2 bases and the J gene lost 2 bases, with 16 bases spanning the gap. Germline CDR1 is SGHKS and CDR2 is YYEKEE (reference sequence). The CDR3 loop spans 17 amino acids. DNA for the CDR3: TGTGCCAGCAGCTTTCTGGGCAGGGGCCATACTAATGAAAAACTGTTTTTT. Translating gives CASSFLGRGHTNEKLFF.

This clone was seen a handful of times. The chain links TRBV18 to TRBJ2-2, with 8 bases matching TRBD1. Trimming removed 6 bases from V and 1 base from J; junction bases left unmatched: 7. CDR1 is KGHSH and CDR2 is LQKENI in the germline V gene. The CDR3 has 16 residues. The CDR3 reads CASSTGTGKNTGELFF. CDR3 in DNA: TGTGCCAGCTCCACCGGGACAGGAAAGAACACCGGGGAGCTGTTTTTT.

The rearrangement links TRBV10-3 to TRBJ1-2; the D gene is possibly TRBD1 (5 bases). Germline V lookup: CDR1 ENHRY, CDR2 SYGVKD. V lost 0 bases and J lost 8, with 16 bases in between. This CDR3 spans 15 amino acids. CDR3 loop: CAISESGRAGSGYTF. DNA of the CDR3: TGTGCCATCAGTGAGTCAGGCAGGGCTGGAAGCGGCTACACCTTC.